This TCR beta chain appears in the sequencing data of a study of cytomegalovirus exposure and HLA in healthy donors. From germline, CDR1 is SGHRS and CDR2 YFSETQ. This CDR3 is 15 amino acids long. Trimming removed 5 bases at V and 0 bases at J, with 14 bases between. TCRdb's copy holds only in-frame clones and misses some; the assay was immunoSEQ multiplex PCR. The top ten clones hold 4.5% to 6% of a sample with 200,000 or so clones, less than 90% of them seen once. The donors were in the approximately 130-subject validation cohort; that cohort was separate from the roughly 730-subject first cohort. The sequence was collected from a woman younger than 30 in good health and CMV-seronegative. The V call is TRBV5-1, the J call TRBJ1-2; D may be TRBD1 (5 bases). Source material: PBMCs. The CDR3 loop is CASRVAGVSNYGYTF. The CDR3 coding sequence is TGCGCCAGCAGAGTGGCGGGGGTTTCTAACTATGGCTACACCTTC.